The 10 T cell receptor beta chains presented below share a single source sample, sequenced in a study of blood T cells in healthy people across ages. Together with a sample-barcoded 5' primer, a J-beta primer mix was included in a second PCR lasting roughly 6 to 12 cycles. TCRdb reprocessed the 5' RACE reads via MiXCR and lists one record per CDR3 protein. The data show over 1,500,000 distinct CDR3 sequences, about two fifths seen once. What was sequenced was blood. The receptors stem from a human donor in good health.

The CDR3 protein is CASSQVGSSGVRNEQFF. The CDR3 nucleotides read TGCGCCAGCAGCCAAGTGGGATCTAGCGGGGTGCGGAATGAGCAGTTCTTC. V usage is TRBV4-3 and J usage is TRBJ2-1; 9 bases agree with TRBD2. V shed 1 base, J shed 7 bases, and the junction held 11 bases outside the gene matches. Looked up from germline, CDR1 is LGHNA and CDR2 is YSLEER. The CDR3 covers 17 residues.

The gene calls are TRBV20-1 and TRBJ1-2, with D tentatively TRBD1 (5 bases). Germline V gene sequence: CDR1 DFQATT, CDR2 SNEGSKA (reference sequence). The V end lost 2 bases, the J end lost 8 bases, and 15 bases lay between the germline ends. The CDR3 is 13 residues long. This CDR3 is CSARRGDGSGYTF. The CDR3 bases are TGCAGTGCTAGAAGGGGAGACGGATCAGGCTACACCTTC.

The rearrangement joins TRBV11-1 to TRBJ1-1; D may be TRBD1 (6 bases). Per germline, CDR1 SGHAT and CDR2 FQDESV (reference sequence). The CDR3 consists of 15 residues. The V and J ends lost 3 bases and 1 base respectively, with 12 bases between them. CDR3 amino acids: CASSFSGVPNTEAFF. CDR3 nucleotides: TGTGCCAGCAGCTTTTCAGGGGTCCCGAACACTGAAGCTTTCTTT.

This clonotype was found a few times. The gene calls are TRBV7-8 and TRBJ2-7, with D unresolved. Trimming cost V 4 bases and J 6 bases, with 13 bases left between them. This CDR3 has 13 residues. Germline CDR1 is SGHVS and CDR2 is FQNEAQ. The CDR3 nucleotides read TGTGCCAGCAGCTCCTTTCAGTCTCCCGAGCAGTACTTC. It is translated as CASSSFQSPEQYF.

The rearrangement joins TRBV7-2 to TRBJ2-1; D may correspond to TRBD1 or TRBD2 (6 bases each). The CDR3 has 17 residues. Trimming took 6 bases from V and 2 from J, leaving 20 bases between them. Germline loops: CDR1 SGHTA, CDR2 FQGNSA. CDR3 residues: CASSRDPPGATYNEQFF. As DNA, the CDR3 is TGTGCCAGCAGTCGAGACCCTCCGGGGGCCACCTACAATGAGCAGTTCTTC.

This chain links TRBV12-3 or TRBV12-4 with TRBJ2-7, with TRBD2 as a possible D gene (6 bases). V was clipped by 7 bases and J by 5 bases, with 18 bases between them. CDR3 length: 14 residues. The CDR3 loop reads CASTPVGGSHEQYF. The DNA for the CDR3 is TGTGCCAGCACTCCCGTTGGGGGGTCACACGAGCAGTACTTC.

This chain joins TRBV20-1 and TRBJ2-5, with D hard to call. The J call is uncertain, as TRBJ2-7 better fits the DNA end. The germline V gene has CDR1 DFQATT and CDR2 SNEGSKA (reference sequence). This CDR3 has 12 amino acids. CDR3 amino acids: CSARGDVREQYF. CDR3 DNA sequence: TGCAGTGCTAGAGGGGATGTTCGCGAGCAGTACTTC.

This clonotype came up many times. The chain links TRBV5-1 to TRBJ1-1; D might be TRBD1 (5 bases). Trimming removed 5 bases from V and 4 bases from J, with 18 bases in between. The CDR3 extends over 15 amino acids. CDR1 is SGHRS and CDR2 is YFSETQ in the germline V gene. In DNA form, the CDR3 reads TGCGCCAGCAGTTTGAGTTCAGGGCTGGGCACTGAAGCTTTCTTT. Protein: CASSLSSGLGTEAFF.

The gene calls are TRBV4-3 and TRBJ1-2, with 9 bases that match TRBD1. The junction had 9 bases not matched to a gene; V was cut back by 1 base and J by 6 bases. The germline gives CDR1 LGHNA, CDR2 YSLEER. The CDR3 has 16 residues. The CDR3 here is CASSQARSWDRDGYTF. CDR3 DNA sequence: TGCGCCAGCAGCCAAGCCCGAAGCTGGGACAGGGATGGCTACACCTTC.

This clonotype turned up a few times. This sequence joins TRBV6-5 and TRBJ1-2; the D gene is possibly TRBD1 (6 bases). Trimming shortened V by 2 bases and J by 8 bases, and 15 bases separated the two germline ends. CDR3 length: 14 residues. Germline lookup yields CDR1 MNHEY and CDR2 SVGAGI. The CDR3 nucleotides read TGTGCCAGCAGTTACGGGAAAGGGGGTATCGGCTACACCTTC. It codes for CASSYGKGGIGYTF.